This T cell receptor beta chain appears in the sequencing data of a study of blood T cell repertoires in COVID-19. Study as a whole: Sources were T cells, B-cell-depleted T cells, or PBMCs; the material itself was cDNA or gDNA.

Clones were sequenced by immunoSEQ multiplex PCR, and TCRdb holds only the in-frame ones, with some missing. The sample has approximately 300,000 clones, 85% to 95% seen once; the top ten hold about 4%. During the 2 weeks before they entered the study, exposed participants had met someone with a PCR-confirmed or clinician-diagnosed COVID-19 case. This CDR3 contains 13 residues. Germline values: CDR1 SQVTM, CDR2 ANQGSEA. V was trimmed by 0 bases and J by 1 base, leaving 6 bases between them. The clonotype was recovered from a woman in her twenties or thirties who had been exposed to COVID-19. Source material: PBMCs or T cells enriched from blood (not recorded which). The chain couples TRBV29-1 to TRBJ1-2; D unresolved. This chain's CDR3 is CSVEEGVNYGYTF. DNA for the CDR3: TGCAGCGTTGAAGAAGGAGTTAACTATGGCTACACCTTC.